The 16 T cell receptor beta chains below all came from one sample that was sequenced in a study of blood T cell repertoires in COVID-19. Sequenced by immunoSEQ multiplex PCR; TCRdb stores in-frame clones only, minus some. The table records under 250,000 clones, 89% of them present only once. Sequencing used peripheral blood. These receptors were obtained from a woman aged 40 to 50 with acute or convalescent COVID-19.

V usage is TRBV15 and J usage is TRBJ1-2; the D is unclear. The CDR3 covers 12 residues. Deletions cut 0 bases from V and 7 bases from J, with 6 bases between. Germline lookup yields CDR1 LNHNV and CDR2 YYDKDF (reference sequence). CDR3 loop: CATSRDRFGYTF. The DNA of the CDR3 is TGTGCCACCAGCAGAGACAGGTTTGGCTACACCTTC. The full variable domain, in which reference TRBV15 and TRBJ1-2 provide the parts outside the CDR3, is DAMVIQNPRYQVTQFGKPVTLSCSQTLNHNVMYWYQQKSSQAPKLLFHYYDKDFNNEADTPDNFQSRRPNTSFCFLDIRSPGLGDTAMYLCATSRDRFGYTFGSGTRLTVV.

This chain joins TRBV9 and TRBJ1-2; 8 bases are a match to TRBD1. Germline values: CDR1 SGDLS, CDR2 YYNGEE. The CDR3 consists of 16 residues. With V trimmed by 4 bases and J by 2 bases, 10 bases remained unmatched. Written as DNA, the CDR3 is TGTGCCAGCAGCCTCGGGTTGGACAGGGACAACTATGGCTACACCTTC. It encodes CASSLGLDRDNYGYTF.

This chain connects TRBV21-1 to TRBJ2-5; the tabulated D call, TRBD1, remains unverified against the DNA. TRBV21-1 is termed a pseudogene. This CDR3 is built from 19 residues. Here the CDR3 reads CASSKKRPTGGAKEETQYF. The CDR3 DNA is TGTGCCAGCAGCAAAAAAAGGCCAACAGGGGGCGCGAAGGAAGAGACCCAGTACTTC.

In this sample, this clone turned up a few times. V usage is TRBV7-9 and J usage is TRBJ1-2; TRBD1 matches 9 bases. The V and J ends lost 5 bases and 4 bases, in that order; junction bases with no gene match: 11. CDR1 is SEHNR, CDR2 FQNEAQ, per germline (reference sequence). The CDR3 consists of 16 residues. The chain's CDR3 is CASSPGGGQGFYGYTF. CDR3 nucleotide sequence: TGTGCCAGCAGCCCCGGAGGGGGACAGGGATTCTATGGCTACACCTTC.

The V call is TRBV18, the J call TRBJ1-6; D is undetermined. The CDR3 consists of 15 residues. Germline V gives CDR1 KGHSH, CDR2 LQKENI. V dropped 6 bases and J dropped 0 bases, with 9 bases sitting between them. The CDR3 protein is CASSQGSSYNSPLHF. The DNA of the CDR3 is TGTGCCAGCTCCCAAGGGAGCTCCTATAATTCACCCCTCCACTTT.

The chain recombines TRBV19 with TRBJ1-2; no clear D. CDR1 and CDR2 (germline): LNHDA, SQIVND (reference sequence). The CDR3 runs to 11 residues. The ends were cut back, 4 bases at V and 7 bases at J, with 7 bases in the middle. CDR3 coding DNA: TGTGCCAGTAGTACCTATTCTGGCTACACCTTC. The encoded protein is CASSTYSGYTF.

This clone was seen just once. The CDR3 region has the DNA TGTGCCAGCAGTTTATCGGACCAGGGGTCTTCACCCCTCCACTTT. Amino acid sequence: CASSLSDQGSSPLHF. V and J are TRBV27 and TRBJ1-6, with D tentatively TRBD1 (6 bases). Trimming left V 0 bases short and J 9 bases short, with 12 bases between. Germline assignment: CDR1 MNHEY and CDR2 SMNVEV (reference sequence). The CDR3 contains 15 residues.

This clone came up once. The gene calls are TRBV2 and TRBJ1-5; 12 bases agree with TRBD1. CDR3 length equals 18 residues. Germline V gives CDR1 SNHLY, CDR2 FYNNEI. With V trimmed by 6 bases and J by 2 bases, 11 bases remained unmatched. CDR3 nucleotides: TGTGCCAGCAGGATCCCGGGACAGGGGGCTTCGGGCAATCAGCCCCAGCATTTT. Amino acid sequence: CASRIPGQGASGNQPQHF. Combining the CDR3 with reference TRBV2 and TRBJ1-5 gives the whole variable domain EPEVTQTPSHQVTQMGQEVILRCVPISNHLYFYWYRQILGQKVEFLVSFYNNEISEKSEIFDDQFSVERPDGSNFTLKIRSTKLEDSAMYFCASRIPGQGASGNQPQHFGDGTRLSIL.

The chain recombines TRBV4-1 with TRBJ1-1; TRBD1 aligns across 9 bases. CDR3 length: 15 amino acids. The V and J ends lost 4 bases and 3 bases, in that order; junction bases with no gene match: 6. Germline CDR1 and CDR2: MGHRA and YSYEKL. The CDR3 sequence is CASSPQTGGYTEAFF. The CDR3 DNA sequence: TGCGCCAGCAGCCCACAAACAGGGGGCTACACTGAAGCTTTCTTT.

The rearrangement uses TRBV3-1 (or the pseudogene TRBV3-2) and TRBJ2-3, with 16 positions matching TRBD2. Germline CDR1 and CDR2: LGHDT and YNNKEL (reference sequence). V gave up 7 bases and J gave up 4 bases; unmatched junction bases: 8. The CDR3 has 17 residues. The CDR3 loop is CASTPGLAGGGPDTQYF. The DNA of the CDR3 is TGTGCCAGCACACCGGGACTAGCGGGGGGGGGCCCAGATACGCAGTATTTT.

The rearrangement links TRBV5-1 to TRBJ2-1, with a weak D call TRBD2 (6 bases). V was trimmed by 1 base and J by 2 bases, leaving 10 bases between them. The CDR3 spans 15 residues. Germline CDR1 is SGHRS and CDR2 is YFSETQ. CDR3 amino acids: CASSLRGGTYNEQFF. In nucleotides, the CDR3 is TGCGCCAGCAGCTTGAGGGGAGGTACCTACAATGAGCAGTTCTTC.

The gene calls are TRBV10-2 and TRBJ1-6, with TRBD1 matching 9 bases. V lost 6 bases and J lost 6; bases outside the gene matches: 3. This CDR3 contains 14 residues. Germline V gene lookup returns CDR1 WSHSY and CDR2 SAAADI. The CDR3 DNA sequence: TGCGCCAGCAGGGAACAGGGGGCTAATTCACCCCTCCACTTT. Protein: CASREQGANSPLHF.

The rearrangement joins TRBV5-6 to TRBJ1-5; 10 nucleotides align to TRBD1. The CDR3 consists of 15 residues. Germline CDR1 and CDR2: SGHDT and YYEEEE. J was trimmed by 2 bases and V by 4 bases; bases with no gene match: 3. In DNA form, the CDR3 reads TGTGCCAGCAGCCGTGGGACAGGGGGCAATCAGCCCCAGCATTTT. Its translation is CASSRGTGGNQPQHF.

In its sample, this clone was seen a few times. The rearrangement uses TRBV10-3 and TRBJ1-2; 8 nucleotides agree with TRBD1. This CDR3 spans 13 amino acids. Germline lookup yields CDR1 ENHRY and CDR2 SYGVKD. V dropped 10 bases and J dropped 8; count of bases not matched to a gene: 12. DNA for the CDR3: TGTGCCAACCGTAAACAGGGGGAAGGCGGCTACACCTTC. Encoded protein: CANRKQGEGGYTF.

The rearrangement joins TRBV18 to TRBJ2-5; D remains unclear. This CDR3 spans 13 amino acids. CDR1 and CDR2 (germline): KGHSH, LQKENI. V shed 4 bases and J shed 0 bases, with 6 bases lying between them. In nucleotides, the CDR3 is TGTGCCAGCTCACAGAGGTACCAAGAGACCCAGTACTTC. It yields the protein CASSQRYQETQYF.

The chain recombines TRBV5-8 with TRBJ1-1, with 9 bases matching TRBD1. Germline V CDR1 and CDR2: SGHTS, YDEGEE. This CDR3 has 18 residues. Trimming at V came to 3 bases and at J to 0 bases, leaving 12 bases not matched to a gene. CDR3 protein: CASSSMPGTGRMNTEAFF. CDR3 coding DNA: TGTGCCAGCAGCTCGATGCCCGGGACAGGGCGCATGAACACTGAAGCTTTCTTT. Together with reference TRBV5-8 and TRBJ1-1, the CDR3 gives the full variable domain: EAGVTQSPTHLIKTRGQQATLRCSPISGHTSVYWYQQALGLGLQFLLWYDEGEERNRGNFPPRFSGRQFPNYSSELNVNALELEDSALYLCASSSMPGTGRMNTEAFFGQGTRLTVV.